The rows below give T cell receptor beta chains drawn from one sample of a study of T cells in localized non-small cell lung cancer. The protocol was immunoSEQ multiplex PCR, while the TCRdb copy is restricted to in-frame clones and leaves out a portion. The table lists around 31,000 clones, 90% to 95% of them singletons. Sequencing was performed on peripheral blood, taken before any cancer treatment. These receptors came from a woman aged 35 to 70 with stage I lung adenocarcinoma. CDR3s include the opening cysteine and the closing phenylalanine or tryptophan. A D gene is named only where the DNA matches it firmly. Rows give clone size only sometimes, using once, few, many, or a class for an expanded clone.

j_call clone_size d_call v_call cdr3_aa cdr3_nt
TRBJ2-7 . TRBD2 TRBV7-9 CASSLGLGYEQYF TGTGCCAGCAGCTTGGGACTAGGGTACGAGCAGTACTTC
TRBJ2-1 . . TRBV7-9 CASSLRGRGQFF TGTGCCAGCAGCTTAAGGGGAAGAGGGCAGTTCTTC
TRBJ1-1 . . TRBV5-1 CASSHQDRSNTEAFF TGCGCCAGCAGCCACCAAGACAGGTCGAACACTGAAGCTTTCTTT
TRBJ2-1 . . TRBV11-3 CASSQNREDNEQFF TGTGCCAGCAGCCAGAACAGGGAAGATAATGAGCAGTTCTTC
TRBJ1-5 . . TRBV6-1 CASSYKGSQHF TGTGCCAGCAGTTACAAGGGGTCCCAGCATTTT
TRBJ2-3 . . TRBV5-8 CASSRGTSTDTQYF TGTGCCAGCAGTCGCGGAACATCCACAGATACGCAGTATTTT
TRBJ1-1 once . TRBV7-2 CASSLLALNTEAFF TGTGCCAGCAGCTTATTAGCCTTGAACACTGAAGCTTTCTTT
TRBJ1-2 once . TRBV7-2 CASSLDNGGNYGYTF TGTGCCAGCAGCTTAGACAACGGCGGAAACTATGGCTACACCTTC
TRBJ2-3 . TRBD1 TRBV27 CASRGQGADTQYF TGTGCCAGCAGGGGACAGGGGGCAGATACGCAGTATTTT
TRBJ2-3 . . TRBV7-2 CASSLEVGADTQYF TGTGCCAGCAGCTTAGAAGTGGGGGCAGATACGCAGTATTTT
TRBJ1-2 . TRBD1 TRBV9 CASSVAGTAYYGYTF TGTGCCAGCAGCGTAGCCGGGACAGCTTACTATGGCTACACCTTC
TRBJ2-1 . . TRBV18 CASSVDRLDNEQFF TGTGCCAGCTCAGTAGACAGACTCGACAATGAGCAGTTCTTC
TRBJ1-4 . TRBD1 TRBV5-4 CASSFDRGLDEKLFF TGTGCCAGCAGCTTCGACAGGGGTCTGGATGAAAAACTGTTTTTT
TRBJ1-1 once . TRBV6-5 CASSDSWLNTEAFF TGTGCCAGCAGCGATAGCTGGTTGAACACTGAAGCTTTCTTT
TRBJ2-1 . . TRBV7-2 CASSLEISAEQFF TGTGCCAGCAGCTTAGAGATTAGCGCTGAGCAGTTCTTC
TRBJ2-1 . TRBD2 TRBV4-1 CASRHYFSSGRASYNEQFF TGCGCCAGCAGACACTACTTTTCTAGCGGGAGGGCCTCCTACAATGAGCAGTTCTTC
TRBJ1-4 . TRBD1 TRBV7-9 CASSRQGSAEKLFF TGTGCCAGCAGTCGACAGGGGTCGGCCGAAAAACTGTTTTTT
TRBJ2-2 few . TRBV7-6 CASSLGRTSRTGELFF TGTGCCAGCAGCTTAGGACGTACTAGTCGCACCGGGGAGCTGTTTTTT
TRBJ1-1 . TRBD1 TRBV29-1 CSVQGHEKVTEAFF TGCAGCGTACAGGGGCACGAGAAGGTGACTGAAGCTTTCTTT
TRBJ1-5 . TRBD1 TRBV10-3 CAISETGGRGNQPQHF TGTGCCATCAGTGAAACAGGGGGTAGGGGCAATCAGCCCCAGCATTTT
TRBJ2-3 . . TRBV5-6 CASSFRTGTSTDTQYF TGTGCCAGCAGCTTTCGAACCGGGACTAGCACAGATACGCAGTATTTT
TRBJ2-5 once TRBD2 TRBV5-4 CASSFTSGGFKGETQYF TGTGCCAGCAGCTTCACTAGCGGGGGGTTCAAAGGAGAGACCCAGTACTTC
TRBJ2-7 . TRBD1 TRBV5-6 CASSGAGTGIYEQYF TGTGCCAGCAGCGGAGCCGGGACAGGGATCTACGAGCAGTACTTC
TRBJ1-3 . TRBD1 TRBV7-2 CASSDRQGGNTIYF TGTGCCAGCAGCGACCGACAGGGCGGAAACACCATATATTTT
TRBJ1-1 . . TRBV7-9 CASSVRGGTEAFF TGTGCCAGCAGCGTCAGGGGTGGGACTGAAGCTTTCTTT
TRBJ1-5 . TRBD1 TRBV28 CASSTGGRNQPQHF TGTGCCAGCAGTACAGGGGGCCGCAATCAGCCCCAGCATTTT
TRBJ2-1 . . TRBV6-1 CASGWAGLNEQFF TGTGCCAGCGGATGGGCAGGGTTAAATGAGCAGTTCTTC